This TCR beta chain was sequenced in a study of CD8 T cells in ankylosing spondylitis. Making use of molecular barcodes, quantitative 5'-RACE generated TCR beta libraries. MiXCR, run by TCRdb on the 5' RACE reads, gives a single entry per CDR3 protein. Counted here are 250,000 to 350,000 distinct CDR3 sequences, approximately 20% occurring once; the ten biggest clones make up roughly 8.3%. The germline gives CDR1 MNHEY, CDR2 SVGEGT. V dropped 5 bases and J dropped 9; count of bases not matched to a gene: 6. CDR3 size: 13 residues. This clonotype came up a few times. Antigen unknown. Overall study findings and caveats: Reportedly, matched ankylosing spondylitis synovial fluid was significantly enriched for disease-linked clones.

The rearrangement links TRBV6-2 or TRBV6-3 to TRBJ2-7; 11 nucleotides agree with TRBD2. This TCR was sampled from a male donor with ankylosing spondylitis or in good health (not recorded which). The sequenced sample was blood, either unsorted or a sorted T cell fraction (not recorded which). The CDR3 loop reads CASSLTSGTWQYV. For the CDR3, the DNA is TGTGCCAGCAGTCTGACTAGCGGGACATGGCAGTACGTC.